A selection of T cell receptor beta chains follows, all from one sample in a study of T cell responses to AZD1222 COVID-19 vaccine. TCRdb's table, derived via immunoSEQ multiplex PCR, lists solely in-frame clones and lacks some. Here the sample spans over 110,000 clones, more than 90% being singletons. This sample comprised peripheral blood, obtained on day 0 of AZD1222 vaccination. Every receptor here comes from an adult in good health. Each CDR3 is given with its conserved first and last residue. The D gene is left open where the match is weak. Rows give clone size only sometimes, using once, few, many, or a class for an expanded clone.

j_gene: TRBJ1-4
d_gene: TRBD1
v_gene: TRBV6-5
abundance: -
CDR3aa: CASTETQGKLFF
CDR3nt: TGTGCCAGCACCGAGACACAGGGGAAACTGTTTTTT

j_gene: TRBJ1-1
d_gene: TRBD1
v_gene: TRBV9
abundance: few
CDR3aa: CASSSRRGDNTEAFF
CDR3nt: TGTGCCAGCAGCTCCCGCAGGGGGGACAACACTGAAGCTTTCTTT

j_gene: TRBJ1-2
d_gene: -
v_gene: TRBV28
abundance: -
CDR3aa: CASSPTGNNYGYTF
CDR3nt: TGTGCCAGCAGTCCGACGGGTAACAACTATGGCTACACCTTC

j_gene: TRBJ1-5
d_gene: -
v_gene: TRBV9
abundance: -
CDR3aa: CASSVVIPFWPQHF
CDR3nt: TGTGCCAGCAGCGTAGTAATCCCTTTTTGGCCCCAGCATTTT

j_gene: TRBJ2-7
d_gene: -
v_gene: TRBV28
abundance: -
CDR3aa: CASSRDTSYEQYF
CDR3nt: TGTGCCAGCAGTCGGGACACTTCCTACGAGCAGTACTTC

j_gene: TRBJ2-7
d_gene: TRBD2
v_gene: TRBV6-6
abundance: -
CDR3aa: CASSQGSSGDLNSYEQYF
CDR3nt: TGTGCCAGCAGTCAGGGATCTAGCGGGGATCTTAACTCCTACGAGCAGTACTTC

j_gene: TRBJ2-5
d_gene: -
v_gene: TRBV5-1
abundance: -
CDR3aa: CASSAGDRIQGGTQYF
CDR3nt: TGCGCCAGCAGCGCCGGGGACCGAATTCAGGGGGGGACCCAGTACTTC

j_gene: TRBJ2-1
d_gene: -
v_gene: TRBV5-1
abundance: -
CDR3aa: CASSLVPGGRGYQGEQFF
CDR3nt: TGCGCCAGCAGCTTGGTCCCGGGGGGCAGGGGGTATCAGGGTGAGCAGTTCTTC

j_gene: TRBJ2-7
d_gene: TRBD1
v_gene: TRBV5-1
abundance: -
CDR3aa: CASSFSGTVVYEQYF
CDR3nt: TGCGCCAGCAGCTTCTCCGGGACAGTTGTTTACGAGCAGTACTTC

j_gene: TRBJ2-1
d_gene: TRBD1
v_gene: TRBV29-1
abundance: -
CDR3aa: CSVDPATGFEQFF
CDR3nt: TGCAGCGTGGACCCGGCGACAGGGTTTGAGCAGTTCTTC

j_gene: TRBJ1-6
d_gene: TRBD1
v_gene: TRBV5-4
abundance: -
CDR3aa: CASSLGQGAYSPLHF
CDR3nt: TGTGCCAGCAGCTTGGGACAGGGGGCCTACTCACCCCTCCACTTT

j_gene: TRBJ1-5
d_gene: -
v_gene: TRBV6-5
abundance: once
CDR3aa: CASGINQPQHF
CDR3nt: TGTGCCTCGGGGATCAATCAGCCCCAGCATTTT

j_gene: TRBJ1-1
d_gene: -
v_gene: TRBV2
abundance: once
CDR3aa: CASSARGRAAEAFF
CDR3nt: TGTGCCAGCAGTGCTCGGGGCCGGGCCGCAGAAGCTTTCTTT

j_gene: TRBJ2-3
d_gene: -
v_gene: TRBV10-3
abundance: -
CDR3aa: CAISESGVGAPTDTQYF
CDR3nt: TGTGCCATCAGTGAGTCGGGGGTGGGAGCCCCTACAGATACGCAGTATTTT

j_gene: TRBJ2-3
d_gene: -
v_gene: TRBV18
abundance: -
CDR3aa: CASSPPSSTDTQYF
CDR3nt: TGTGCCAGCTCACCACCATCCAGCACAGATACGCAGTATTTT

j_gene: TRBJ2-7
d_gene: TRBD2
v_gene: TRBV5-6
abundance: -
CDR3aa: CASSRTSMRFHSYEQYF
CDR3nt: TGTGCCAGCAGCCGGACTAGTATGCGGTTCCACTCCTACGAGCAGTACTTC

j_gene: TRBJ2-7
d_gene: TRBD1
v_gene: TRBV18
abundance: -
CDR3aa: CASSPLSPGGYEQYF
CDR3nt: TGTGCCAGCTCACCATTAAGCCCAGGGGGCTACGAGCAGTACTTC

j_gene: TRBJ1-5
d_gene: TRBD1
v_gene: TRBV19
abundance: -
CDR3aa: CASSPLPDRPNQPQHF
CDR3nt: TGTGCCAGTAGTCCCCTCCCGGACAGGCCAAATCAGCCCCAGCATTTT

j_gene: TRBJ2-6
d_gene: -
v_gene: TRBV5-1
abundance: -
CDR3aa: CASSLVGSSGANVLTF
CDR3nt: TGCGCCAGCAGCTTGGTGGGGTCCTCTGGGGCCAACGTCCTGACTTTC

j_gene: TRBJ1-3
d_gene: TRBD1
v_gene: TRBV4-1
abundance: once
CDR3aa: CASSQVGDRSGNTIYF
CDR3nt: TGCGCCAGCAGCCAAGTTGGGGACAGATCTGGAAACACCATATATTTT

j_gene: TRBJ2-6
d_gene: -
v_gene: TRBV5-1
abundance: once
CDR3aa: CASSLDGAGANVLTF
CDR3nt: TGCGCCAGCAGCTTGGACGGGGCTGGGGCCAACGTCCTGACTTTC

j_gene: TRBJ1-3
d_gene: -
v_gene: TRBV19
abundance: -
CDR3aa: CASSLKLLRSSGNTIYF
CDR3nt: TGTGCCAGTAGTCTGAAACTACTCCGGTCCTCTGGAAACACCATATATTTT

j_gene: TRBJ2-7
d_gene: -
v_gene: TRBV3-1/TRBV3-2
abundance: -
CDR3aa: CASSFSTYEQYF
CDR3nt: TGTGCCAGCAGTTTCTCCACCTACGAGCAGTACTTC

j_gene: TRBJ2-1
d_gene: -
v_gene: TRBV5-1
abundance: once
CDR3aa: CASTLGYNEQFF
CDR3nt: TGCGCCAGCACACTGGGGTACAATGAGCAGTTCTTC

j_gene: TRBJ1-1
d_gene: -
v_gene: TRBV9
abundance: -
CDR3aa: CASSPQTEAFF
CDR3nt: TGTGCCAGCAGCCCCCAGACTGAAGCTTTCTTT

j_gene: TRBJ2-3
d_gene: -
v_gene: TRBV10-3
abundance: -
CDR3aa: CAISEFLRGADTQYF
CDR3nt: TGTGCCATCAGTGAGTTTCTGAGGGGGGCAGATACGCAGTATTTT

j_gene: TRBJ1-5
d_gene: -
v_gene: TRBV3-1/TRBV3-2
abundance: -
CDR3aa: CASSQDPGQPQHF
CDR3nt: TGTGCCAGCAGCCAAGACCCCGGGCAGCCCCAGCATTTT

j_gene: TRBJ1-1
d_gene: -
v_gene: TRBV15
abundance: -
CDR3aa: CATRRRSWDTEAFF
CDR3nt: TGTGCCACCAGACGTAGGTCGTGGGACACTGAAGCTTTCTTT

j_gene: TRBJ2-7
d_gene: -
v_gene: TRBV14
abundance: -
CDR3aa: CASSQDLGGRSGQYF
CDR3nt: TGTGCCAGCAGCCAAGATCTCGGGGGAAGGTCCGGGCAGTACTTC

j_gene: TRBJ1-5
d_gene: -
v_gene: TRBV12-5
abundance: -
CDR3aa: CASGLEQLQPQHF
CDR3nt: TGTGCTAGTGGTTTGGAGCAGCTCCAGCCCCAGCATTTT

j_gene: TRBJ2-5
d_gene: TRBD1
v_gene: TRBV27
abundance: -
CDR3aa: CATGTGETQYF
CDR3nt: TGTGCAACCGGGACAGGGGAGACACAGTACTTC

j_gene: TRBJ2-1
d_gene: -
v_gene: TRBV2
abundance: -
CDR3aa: CASSVDGGHQQFF
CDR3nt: TGTGCCAGCAGTGTGGATGGCGGGCACCAGCAGTTCTTC

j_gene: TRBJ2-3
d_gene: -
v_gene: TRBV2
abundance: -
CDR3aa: CASSESRVTDTQYF
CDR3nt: TGTGCCAGCAGTGAAAGTAGGGTAACAGATACGCAGTATTTT

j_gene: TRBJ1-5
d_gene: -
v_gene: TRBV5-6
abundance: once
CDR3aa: CASSWGRGKQPQHF
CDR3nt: TGTGCCAGCAGCTGGGGAAGGGGGAAGCAGCCCCAGCATTTT

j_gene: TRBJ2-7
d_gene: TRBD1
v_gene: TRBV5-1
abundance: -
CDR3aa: CASSLGDGTGAYEQYF
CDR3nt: TGCGCCAGCAGCTTGGGAGACGGGACAGGTGCCTACGAGCAGTACTTC

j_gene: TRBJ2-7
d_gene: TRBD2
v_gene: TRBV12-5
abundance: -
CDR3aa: CASGIPTSGFPREQYF
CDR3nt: TGTGCTAGTGGTATTCCGACTAGCGGGTTCCCTAGGGAGCAGTACTTC

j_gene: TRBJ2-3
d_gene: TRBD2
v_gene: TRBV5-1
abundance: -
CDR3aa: CASSFLREAPDTQYF
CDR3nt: TGCGCCAGCAGCTTTCTCCGGGAGGCGCCAGATACGCAGTATTTT

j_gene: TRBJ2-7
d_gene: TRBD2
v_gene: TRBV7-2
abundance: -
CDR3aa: CASSQWTSGYEQYF
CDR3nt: TGTGCCAGCAGCCAATGGACTAGCGGCTACGAGCAGTACTTC

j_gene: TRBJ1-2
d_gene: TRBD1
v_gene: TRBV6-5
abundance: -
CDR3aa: CAATTGGIYGYTF
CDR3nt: TGTGCCGCAACCACAGGGGGTATTTATGGCTACACCTTC

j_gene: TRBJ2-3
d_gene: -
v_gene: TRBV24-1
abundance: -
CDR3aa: CATKGRVSTDTQYF
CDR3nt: TGTGCCACCAAGGGGCGGGTCAGCACAGATACGCAGTATTTT